This entry describes one TCR beta chain. This sample stems from a study of T cells after yellow fever vaccination. Production of TCR cDNA was by 5'RACE template switching, which also added a universal primer site and UMIs. Each CDR3 protein gets one entry after TCRdb re-called the 5' RACE reads with MiXCR. This repertoire shows under 350,000 distinct CDR3 sequences, over 4% found once; its top ten account for approximately 23%. This CDR3 is 17 amino acids long. The germline CDR1 and CDR2 sequences are SGHVS and FNYEAQ. V was shortened by 4 bases and J by 1 base, with 17 bases between the two germline ends.

This TCR derives from a young man who received the YFV17D yellow fever vaccine. The chain couples TRBV7-6 to TRBJ1-5; unclear D gene. This material consisted of PBMCs, taken 5 days after the yellow fever booster vaccination. The DNA for the CDR3 is TGTGCCAGCAGCTCAAGCATCGGGCCGTTCAGCAATCAGCCCCAGCATTTT. Translation gives CASSSSIGPFSNQPQHF.